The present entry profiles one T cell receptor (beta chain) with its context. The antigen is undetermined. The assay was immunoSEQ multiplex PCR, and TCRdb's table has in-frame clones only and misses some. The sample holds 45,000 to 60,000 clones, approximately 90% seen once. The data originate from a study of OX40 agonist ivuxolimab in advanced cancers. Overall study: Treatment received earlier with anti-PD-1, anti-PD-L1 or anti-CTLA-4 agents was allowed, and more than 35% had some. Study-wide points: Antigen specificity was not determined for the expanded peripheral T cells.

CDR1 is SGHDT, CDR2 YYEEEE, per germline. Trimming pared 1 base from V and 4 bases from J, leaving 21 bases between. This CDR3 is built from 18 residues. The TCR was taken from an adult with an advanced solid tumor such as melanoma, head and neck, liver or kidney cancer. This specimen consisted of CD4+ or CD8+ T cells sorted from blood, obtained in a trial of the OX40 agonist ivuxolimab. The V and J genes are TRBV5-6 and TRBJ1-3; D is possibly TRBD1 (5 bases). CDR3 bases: TGTGCCAGCAGCTTGAAGGAGGGGCAAGCTCCTTTCGGAAACACCATATATTTT. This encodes CASSLKEGQAPFGNTIYF. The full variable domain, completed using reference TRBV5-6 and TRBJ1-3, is DAGVTQSPTHLIKTRGQQVTLRCSPKSGHDTVSWYQQALGQGPQFIFQYYEEEERQRGNFPDRFSGHQFPNYSSELNVNALLLGDSALYLCASSLKEGQAPFGNTIYFGEGSWLTVV.